These 17 T cell receptor beta chains were all obtained from the same sample, sequenced in a study of blood T cell repertoires in COVID-19. The assay was immunoSEQ multiplex PCR, and TCRdb's table has in-frame clones only and misses some. The sample comprises some 250,000 clones, around 87% of which are singletons, and about 2.9% rests with the top ten. Sequencing was carried out using peripheral blood. These receptors all stem from a young woman who had recovered from COVID-19.

This chain connects TRBV19 to TRBJ1-1; TRBD1 might be the D (5 bases). The CDR3 contains 12 residues. Germline V gene lookup returns CDR1 LNHDA and CDR2 SQIVND (reference sequence). Trimming cost V 6 bases and J 3 bases, with 8 bases left between them. The DNA for the CDR3 is TGTGCCAGTAGCGACAGTCACACTGAAGCTTTCTTT. Protein product: CASSDSHTEAFF.

V is TRBV5-1 and J is TRBJ1-6; 7 nucleotides match TRBD1. After removal of 6 bases from V and 8 bases from J, the junction contained 8 bases not matched to a gene. The CDR3 spans 14 residues. The germline gives CDR1 SGHRS, CDR2 YFSETQ. The CDR3 region has the DNA TGCGCCAGCAACCCGACAGGGAGAGATTCACCCCTCCACTTT. Protein product: CASNPTGRDSPLHF. The variable domain in full, with the rest retrieved from reference TRBV5-1 and TRBJ1-6, is KAGVTQTPRYLIKTRGQQVTLSCSPISGHRSVSWYQQTPGQGLQFLFEYFSETQRNKGNFPGRFSGRQFSNSRSEMNVSTLELGDSALYLCASNPTGRDSPLHFGNGTRLTVT.

This clone was recorded only once. V and J are TRBV5-6 and TRBJ2-7; TRBD1 matches 7 bases. The V segment lost 0 bases and the J segment 11 bases; nucleotides outside the gene matches: 5. This CDR3 region has 12 residues. Germline V CDR1 and CDR2: SGHDT, YYEEEE. CDR3 protein: CASSLATGKEYF. The CDR3, as DNA: TGTGCCAGCAGCTTGGCGACAGGGAAGGAGTACTTC.

V gene TRBV5-6 combines with J gene TRBJ2-7; TRBD1 agrees at 7 bases. Germline values: CDR1 SGHDT, CDR2 YYEEEE. J gave up 3 bases and V 4 bases, and 7 bases lay outside the gene matches. This CDR3 has 14 amino acids. The CDR3 loop is CASSLGQVGYEQYF. The CDR3 DNA follows: TGTGCCAGCAGCCTCGGACAGGTTGGCTACGAGCAGTACTTC.

This chain links TRBV5-1 with TRBJ2-7; 7 positions agree with TRBD1. In germline, CDR1 is SGHRS, CDR2 YFSETQ. Losses at the gene ends were 0 bases for V and 5 bases for J; bases not matched to a gene: 5. There are 14 residues in the CDR3. Here the CDR3 DNA reads TGCGCCAGCAGCTTGGGTTCAGGGGGTGACGAGCAGTACTTC. This encodes CASSLGSGGDEQYF.

The chain recombines TRBV5-1 with TRBJ2-7, with 12 bases matching TRBD2. This CDR3 contains 19 residues. Germline CDR1 SGHRS, CDR2 YFSETQ. The J segment lost 2 bases and the V segment lost 3 bases, leaving 15 bases of the junction unmatched. CDR3 sequence reads: CASSYFGMVTSGGTYEQYF. DNA of the CDR3: TGCGCCAGCAGCTACTTTGGAATGGTGACTAGCGGGGGAACCTACGAGCAGTACTTC.

The rearrangement joins TRBV5-1 to TRBJ1-4; D is perhaps TRBD1 (5 bases). The V end was cut by 0 bases, the J end by 8 bases, with 14 bases between. Looked up from germline, CDR1 is SGHRS and CDR2 is YFSETQ. This CDR3 comprises 15 residues. CDR3 sequence reads: CASSLAGGRREKLFF. The CDR3, as DNA: TGCGCCAGCAGCTTGGCGGGGGGGAGACGAGAAAAACTGTTTTTT.

The V call is TRBV7-2, the J call TRBJ2-3, with 10 bases aligning to TRBD2. Looked up from germline, CDR1 is SGHTA and CDR2 is FQGNSA. CDR3 length equals 14 residues. V shed 9 bases and J 0 bases; nucleotides not matched to a gene: 3. The CDR3 region is CASERGGSTDTQYF. The CDR3 bases are TGTGCCAGTGAGCGGGGGGGTAGCACAGATACGCAGTATTTT.

The sample holds a few counts of this clone. The chain is built from TRBV7-2 and TRBJ2-1, with TRBD2 matching over 8 bases. The CDR3 totals 15 residues. Germline lookup yields CDR1 SGHTA and CDR2 FQGNSA. The ends lost 6 bases at V and 1 base at J; junction bases unmatched: 5. The CDR3 bases are TGTGCCAGCAGGAAGAGCGGGGGTTCCTACAATGAGCAGTTCTTC. Amino acids: CASRKSGGSYNEQFF.

V gene TRBV27 combines with J gene TRBJ2-1, with D possibly matching TRBD1 (5 bases). The CDR3 consists of 17 residues. Trimming shortened V by 2 bases and J by 8 bases, and 22 bases separated the two germline ends. CDR1 is MNHEY and CDR2 is SMNVEV in the germline V gene (reference sequence). CDR3 in amino acids: CASSLQTRAGKKDEQFF. The CDR3 DNA reads TGTGCCAGCAGTTTACAAACCAGGGCAGGGAAAAAGGATGAGCAGTTCTTC.

This sequence joins TRBV27 and TRBJ2-5, with 8 positions matching TRBD1. Germline V gives CDR1 MNHEY, CDR2 SMNVEV (reference sequence). CDR3 length: 16 amino acids. V shed 5 bases and J 5 bases; nucleotides not matched to a gene: 13. CDR3 sequence: CASSVQGVLSRETQYF. The DNA of the CDR3 is TGTGCCAGCAGTGTACAGGGGGTCCTATCGAGGGAGACCCAGTACTTC.

The chain is built from TRBV10-1 and TRBJ2-1; maybe TRBD1 (5 bases). Per the germline V gene, CDR1 is WNHNN and CDR2 is SYGVQD (reference sequence). The V gene lost 0 bases and the J gene lost 2 bases, with 17 bases spanning the gap. This CDR3 is built from 18 residues. Here the CDR3 reads CASSESVLVQGTYNEQFF. CDR3 nucleotide sequence: TGCGCCAGCAGTGAGTCCGTTTTGGTCCAGGGTACCTACAATGAGCAGTTCTTC.

V usage is TRBV4-1 and J usage is TRBJ2-1, with D possibly being TRBD2 (5 bases). Trimming stripped 5 bases from V and 5 bases from J, with 25 bases between. CDR3 length: 18 amino acids. Germline V gene lookup returns CDR1 MGHRA and CDR2 YSYEKL. The CDR3 nucleotides read TGCGCCAGCAGCACCCGATTAGGGAGCTCCTCTCTCAACAATGAGCAGTTCTTC. The encoded protein is CASSTRLGSSSLNNEQFF.

The J gene is TRBJ1-2, the V gene TRBV2, with TRBD1 matching over 7 bases. The CDR3 loop spans 14 amino acids. Germline trimming cut 4 bases from V and 2 bases from J; bases unmatched to any gene: 4. Germline CDR1 SNHLY, CDR2 FYNNEI. CDR3 sequence: CASSAGQKNYGYTF. CDR3 nucleotides: TGTGCCAGCAGTGCGGGACAGAAAAACTATGGCTACACCTTC.

The gene calls are TRBV7-6 and TRBJ2-7, with no clear D. V was cut by 1 base and J by 3 bases, with 13 bases left in between. The CDR3 is made up of 15 amino acids. CDR1 SGHVS and CDR2 FNYEAQ come from the germline V gene. CDR3 bases: TGTGCCAGCAGCTTAGATGGGCAGGTTAACTACGAGCAGTACTTC. Its translation: CASSLDGQVNYEQYF.

This chain links TRBV5-5 with TRBJ1-2; D is possibly TRBD1 (6 bases). Per the germline V gene, CDR1 is SGHKS and CDR2 is YYEKEE (reference sequence). The CDR3 is made up of 15 amino acids. V lost 5 bases and J lost 3, with 17 bases in between. In DNA, the CDR3 is TGTGCCAGCAGACATGAGGCGGACAGTTACTATGGCTACACCTTC. It is translated as CASRHEADSYYGYTF. The variable domain in full, completed from reference TRBV5-5 and TRBJ1-2, reads DAGVTQSPTHLIKTRGQQVTLRCSPISGHKSVSWYQQVLGQGPQFIFQYYEKEERGRGNFPDRFSARQFPNYSSELNVNALLLGDSALYLCASRHEADSYYGYTFGSGTRLTVV.

The sample holds one count of this clone. V gene TRBV30 combines with J gene TRBJ2-3; 11 nucleotides agree with TRBD2. CDR3 length: 18 residues. Germline V gene data show CDR1 as GTSNPN and CDR2 as SVGIG (reference sequence). Trimming cost V 2 bases and J 0 bases; bases outside gene matches: 10. CDR3 protein: CAWSPGASGGPSTDTQYF. The CDR3 bases are TGTGCCTGGAGTCCGGGGGCTAGCGGGGGGCCTAGCACAGATACGCAGTATTTT.